Listed here is a single T cell receptor (beta chain). Its matching antigen is unknown. CDR3 length: 12 residues. V gave up 9 bases and J gave up 7 bases; unmatched junction bases: 3. CDR1 is SGHTS and CDR2 is YDEGEE in the germline V gene. The data belong to a study of cytomegalovirus exposure and HLA in healthy donors. General study results and limits: Researchers catalogued over 150 TCR beta chains as cytomegalovirus-associated. Sequencing probably produced one cluster of sequence variants that were highly shared.

At collection, donors were nominally healthy, but unrecorded immune exposures were probable. 13 Jbeta primers and 60 Vbeta primers were used for the PCR. TCRdb's copy holds only in-frame clones and misses some; the assay was immunoSEQ multiplex PCR. This table has about 120,000 clones, approximately 66% appearing once. Material: PBMCs. The chain couples TRBV5-8 to TRBJ1-6, with TRBD1 matching over 8 bases. The sequence derives from a woman in her 40s in good health and CMV-seropositive. CDR3 coding DNA: TGTGCCACCTCAGGGGGCAATTCACCCCTCCACTTT. Its translation: CATSGGNSPLHF.